The 23 T cell receptor beta chains in this list originate from one sample, sequenced in a study of blood T cell repertoires in COVID-19. Only in-frame clones appear in the TCRdb table, and some are missing; sequencing was by immunoSEQ multiplex PCR. The sample records 110,000 or so clones, 84% being singletons. Sequencing was carried out using peripheral blood. The receptor set was obtained from a woman older than 75 with active or convalescent COVID-19.

The chain has TRBV9 and TRBJ2-7; D may be TRBD2 (6 bases). V gave up 0 bases and J gave up 2 bases, with 12 bases separating them. CDR1 and CDR2 from the germline V gene are SGDLS and YYNGEE. The CDR3 has 15 residues. In nucleotides, the CDR3 is TGTGCCAGCAGCGTAGGGGCGGGGCGGGCCTACGAGCAGTACTTC. It is translated as CASSVGAGRAYEQYF.

This sequence joins TRBV29-1 and TRBJ2-5; a weak D match, TRBD1 (5 bases). V shed 6 bases and J shed 2 bases, with 16 bases lying between them. Germline V gives CDR1 SQVTM, CDR2 ANQGSEA. The CDR3 has 14 amino acids. The CDR3 sequence is CSVQSTGLQETQYF. In nucleotides, the CDR3 is TGCAGCGTGCAAAGCACAGGTTTACAAGAGACCCAGTACTTC.

This chain links TRBV10-3 with TRBJ2-2; 11 positions agree with TRBD2. Germline lookup yields CDR1 ENHRY and CDR2 SYGVKD. The CDR3 is 17 amino acids. J gave up 9 bases and V 4 bases, and 13 bases lay outside the gene matches. CDR3 sequence reads: CAISGLGLAAPRRELFF. CDR3 bases: TGTGCCATCAGTGGGCTGGGACTAGCGGCCCCCAGGAGGGAGCTGTTTTTT.

The chain is built from TRBV2 and TRBJ1-5; weak D call: TRBD1 (6 bases). Germline CDR1 reads SNHLY; CDR2 reads FYNNEI. This CDR3 is built from 15 residues. Deletions cut 3 bases from V and 1 base from J, with 10 bases between. The CDR3 DNA sequence: TGTGCCAGCAGTGACAGGGGTGGGAGCAATCAGCCCCAGCATTTT. Its protein is CASSDRGGSNQPQHF.

The chain employs TRBV6-5 and TRBJ1-2; TRBD1 is a possible D gene (6 bases). CDR1 is MNHEY and CDR2 is SVGAGI in the germline V gene. The CDR3 spans 13 residues. V lost 9 bases to trimming and J lost 3 bases, with 14 bases between them. CDR3 in amino acids: CASDGQWDYGYTF. The CDR3 coding sequence is TGTGCCAGTGACGGACAGTGGGACTATGGCTACACCTTC.

As DNA, the CDR3 is TGTGCCAGTGGTGACTACTACAACACCGGGGAGCTGTTTTTT. This gives the protein CASGDYYNTGELFF. The chain joins TRBV19 to TRBJ2-2, with a weak D call TRBD2 (5 bases). Per the germline V gene, CDR1 is LNHDA and CDR2 is SQIVND (reference sequence). The CDR3 runs to 14 residues. Trimming left V 8 bases short and J 2 bases short, with 12 bases between.

The V gene is TRBV11-2, the J gene TRBJ2-5, with D perhaps TRBD2 (5 bases). CDR3 length: 15 amino acids. Germline values: CDR1 SGHAT, CDR2 FQNNGV. Trimming cost V 2 bases and J 3 bases, with 13 bases left between them. The CDR3 here is CASSLRGYPEETQYF. DNA for the CDR3: TGTGCCAGCAGCTTACGGGGTTATCCCGAAGAGACCCAGTACTTC.

The chain employs TRBV5-6 and TRBJ2-5, with D possibly matching TRBD2 (5 bases). The germline gives CDR1 SGHDT, CDR2 YYEEEE. V was trimmed by 2 bases and J by 5 bases, leaving 10 bases between them. The CDR3 contains 13 residues. CDR3 region: CASSFPGGETQYF. The DNA for the CDR3 is TGTGCCAGCAGCTTCCCCGGCGGGGAGACCCAGTACTTC. Variable domain in full (rest from reference TRBV5-6 and TRBJ2-5): DAGVTQSPTHLIKTRGQQVTLRCSPKSGHDTVSWYQQALGQGPQFIFQYYEEEERQRGNFPDRFSGHQFPNYSSELNVNALLLGDSALYLCASSFPGGETQYFGPGTRLLVL.

J is TRBJ2-1 and V is TRBV14; maybe TRBD2 (6 bases). This CDR3 spans 16 amino acids. Germline-derived CDR1 and CDR2 are SGHDN and FVKESK. V lost 5 bases to trimming and J lost 10 bases, with 24 bases between them. CDR3 coding DNA: TGTGCCAGCAGCTGGAAGTCCGGGACTCTTATTCAGGAGCAGTTCTTC. Protein product: CASSWKSGTLIQEQFF.

The rearrangement links TRBV27 to TRBJ2-1, with 8 bases aligning to TRBD1. Germline values: CDR1 MNHEY, CDR2 SMNVEV (reference sequence). The CDR3 is 13 amino acids. Trimming removed 7 bases from V and 4 bases from J; junction bases left unmatched: 3. The CDR3: CASTGTGYNEQFF. In nucleotides, the CDR3 is TGTGCCAGCACCGGGACAGGATACAATGAGCAGTTCTTC.

The gene calls are TRBV11-1 and TRBJ1-4; TRBD1 matches 10 bases. The germline gives CDR1 SGHAT, CDR2 FQDESV (reference sequence). The CDR3 is 15 amino acids. V dropped 3 bases and J dropped 5; count of bases not matched to a gene: 3. DNA for the CDR3: TGTGCCAGCAGCTTGCCGGGACAGGGGAATGAAAAACTGTTTTTT. As protein: CASSLPGQGNEKLFF.

This clone appeared once. The chain couples TRBV11-2 to TRBJ1-3, with a possible D match to TRBD1 (5 bases). Trimming shortened V by 0 bases and J by 0 bases, and 15 bases separated the two germline ends. CDR3 length: 18 residues. Germline CDR1 reads SGHAT; CDR2 reads FQNNGV. For the CDR3, the DNA is TGTGCCAGCAGCTTAGATCGTCGACAGATTAGCTCTGGAAACACCATATATTTT. Translating it yields CASSLDRRQISSGNTIYF.

The rearrangement links TRBV9 to TRBJ1-5; D gene ambiguous. The CDR3 loop spans 14 amino acids. V shed 7 bases and J shed 0 bases, with 11 bases lying between them. The germline V gene encodes CDR1 SGDLS and CDR2 YYNGEE. The CDR3 loop reads CASGRGYSNQPQHF. The CDR3 bases are TGTGCCAGCGGTCGGGGATATAGCAATCAGCCCCAGCATTTT.

At least ten counts were recorded for this clone. V is TRBV2 and J is TRBJ1-1; maybe TRBD1 (5 bases). Germline V gene sequence: CDR1 SNHLY, CDR2 FYNNEI. The V end was cut by 6 bases, the J end by 1 base, with 15 bases between. The CDR3 length is 15 residues. This CDR3 reads CASSARAPANTEAFF. Written as DNA, the CDR3 is TGTGCCAGCAGCGCCAGGGCGCCGGCGAACACTGAAGCTTTCTTT. Looking up the rest from reference TRBV2 and TRBJ1-1 gives the full variable domain: EPEVTQTPSHQVTQMGQEVILRCVPISNHLYFYWYRQILGQKVEFLVSFYNNEISEKSEIFDDQFSVERPDGSNFTLKIRSTKLEDSAMYFCASSARAPANTEAFFGQGTRLTVV.

The genes are TRBV5-1 and TRBJ1-5; 8 bases match TRBD1. Unmatched junction bases numbered 7, after V lost 0 bases and J lost 5 bases. Germline-derived CDR1 and CDR2 are SGHRS and YFSETQ. The CDR3 is 16 residues long. CDR3 loop: CASSLGVSGQDQPQHF. The CDR3 nucleotides read TGCGCCAGCAGCTTGGGGGTTTCGGGACAGGATCAGCCCCAGCATTTT. Based on the CDR3 plus reference TRBV5-1 and TRBJ1-5, the full variable domain is KAGVTQTPRYLIKTRGQQVTLSCSPISGHRSVSWYQQTPGQGLQFLFEYFSETQRNKGNFPGRFSGRQFSNSRSEMNVSTLELGDSALYLCASSLGVSGQDQPQHFGDGTRLSIL.

The chain links TRBV7-2 to TRBJ2-5, with TRBD2 matching over 8 bases. Germline trimming cut 2 bases from V and 2 bases from J; bases unmatched to any gene: 4. This CDR3 spans 15 amino acids. CDR1 and CDR2 from the germline V gene are SGHTA and FQGNSA. The CDR3 spells CASSLPGTRQETQYF. For the CDR3, the DNA is TGTGCCAGCAGCTTACCTGGGACTAGACAAGAGACCCAGTACTTC.

V gene TRBV7-8 combines with J gene TRBJ2-3; TRBD2 is a possible D gene (5 bases). The CDR3 runs to 14 residues. V lost 6 bases and J lost 3, with 13 bases in between. The V gene's germline CDR1 is SGHVS and CDR2 FQNEAQ. CDR3 sequence (DNA): TGTGCCAGCAGTGAATGGGAGACGACAGATACGCAGTATTTT. Translating gives CASSEWETTDTQYF.

V and J are TRBV7-2 and TRBJ1-3; 11 bases match TRBD1. This CDR3 is 15 amino acids long. The J segment lost 6 bases and the V segment lost 6 bases, leaving 7 bases of the junction unmatched. The germline V gene encodes CDR1 SGHTA and CDR2 FQGNSA. The CDR3 bases are TGTGCCAGCAGAGGACAGGGGGCAGGAGTAAACACCATATATTTT. It specifies CASRGQGAGVNTIYF.

The chain is built from TRBV30 and TRBJ2-7; D not resolved. The CDR3 has 11 amino acids. With 3 bases removed from V and 3 bases from J, the gap between germline ends came to 6 bases. Germline V CDR1 and CDR2: GTSNPN, SVGIG (reference sequence). The CDR3 DNA is TGTGCCTGGAGGGTACTCTACGAGCAGTACTTC. Amino acid sequence: CAWRVLYEQYF. The full variable domain, rest sourced from reference TRBV30 and TRBJ2-7, is SQTIHQWPATLVQPVGSPLSLECTVEGTSNPNLYWYRQAAGRGLQLLFYSVGIGQISSEVPQNLSASRPQDRQFILSSKKLLLSDSGFYLCAWRVLYEQYFGPGTRLTVT.

This clone was seen a single time. J is TRBJ1-5 and V is TRBV27, with a weak D call TRBD1 (6 bases). Trimming removed 3 bases from V and 7 bases from J, with 13 bases in between. The CDR3 is 14 residues long. Germline assignment: CDR1 MNHEY and CDR2 SMNVEV (reference sequence). The CDR3 region is CASSLGGREQPQHF. The CDR3 DNA reads TGTGCCAGCAGTTTGGGGGGGCGAGAGCAGCCCCAGCATTTT.

This clone was seen just once. The sample carries other DNA sequences with the same CDR3. The chain employs TRBV30 and TRBJ1-5; no clear D gene. The V and J ends lost 1 base and 3 bases respectively, with 7 bases between them. Germline V gene sequence: CDR1 GTSNPN, CDR2 SVGIG (reference sequence). The CDR3 has 13 amino acids. CDR3: CAWSGGINQPQHF. DNA for the CDR3: TGTGCCTGGAGTGGAGGGATCAATCAGCCCCAGCATTTT. The whole variable domain, filled in from reference TRBV30 and TRBJ1-5, reads SQTIHQWPATLVQPVGSPLSLECTVEGTSNPNLYWYRQAAGRGLQLLFYSVGIGQISSEVPQNLSASRPQDRQFILSSKKLLLSDSGFYLCAWSGGINQPQHFGDGTRLSIL.

This clone showed up just once. The rearrangement joins TRBV6-5 to TRBJ2-7, with D perhaps TRBD2 (5 bases). Germline V gene lookup returns CDR1 MNHEY and CDR2 SVGAGI. Trimming cost V 9 bases and J 3 bases, with 18 bases left between them. The CDR3 spans 14 residues. The DNA for the CDR3 is TGTGCCAGTCTTTCCCAGAGGGATATCTACGAGCAGTACTTC. This translates into CASLSQRDIYEQYF.

V gene TRBV2 combines with J gene TRBJ2-7; the D gene is possibly TRBD1 (6 bases). The CDR3 is 14 amino acids. Trimming removed 0 bases from V and 5 bases from J, with 11 bases in between. The germline V gene encodes CDR1 SNHLY and CDR2 FYNNEI. The CDR3 sequence: CASSEAVDRHEQYF. DNA of the CDR3: TGTGCCAGCAGTGAAGCGGTGGACAGACACGAGCAGTACTTC.